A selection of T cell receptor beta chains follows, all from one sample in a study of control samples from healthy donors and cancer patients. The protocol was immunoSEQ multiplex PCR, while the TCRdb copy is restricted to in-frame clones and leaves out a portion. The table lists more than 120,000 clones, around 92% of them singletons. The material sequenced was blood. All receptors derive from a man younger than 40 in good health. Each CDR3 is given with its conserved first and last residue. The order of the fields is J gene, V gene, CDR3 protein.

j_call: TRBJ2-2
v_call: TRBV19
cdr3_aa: CASSDQRGPITKSGELFF

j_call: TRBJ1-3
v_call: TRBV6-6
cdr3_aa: CASSYAGTRGNTIYF

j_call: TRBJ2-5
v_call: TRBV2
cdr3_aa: CASIASGRYRQETQYF

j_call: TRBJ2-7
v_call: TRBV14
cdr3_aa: CASSQEVGIYEQYF

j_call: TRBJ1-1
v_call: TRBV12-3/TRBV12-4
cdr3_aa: CASSLPGNTEAFF

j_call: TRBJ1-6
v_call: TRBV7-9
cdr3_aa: CASSPDRGRDSPLHF

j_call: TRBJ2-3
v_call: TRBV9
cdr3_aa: CASSVGSGGTDTQYF

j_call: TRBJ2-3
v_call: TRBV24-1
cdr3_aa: CATSDLGTGQDTQYF

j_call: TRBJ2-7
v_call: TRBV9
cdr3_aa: CASSVGSDEQYF

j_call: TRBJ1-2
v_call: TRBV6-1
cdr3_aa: CASSGYDRASIWGYTF

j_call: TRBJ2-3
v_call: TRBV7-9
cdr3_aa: CASSPRTSGSDTQYF

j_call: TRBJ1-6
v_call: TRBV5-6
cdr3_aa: CASSLDRREPNSPLHF

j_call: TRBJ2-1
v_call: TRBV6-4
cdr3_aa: CASSETSGGRDEQFF

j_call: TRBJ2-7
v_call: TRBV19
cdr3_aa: CASSFQGAYEQYF

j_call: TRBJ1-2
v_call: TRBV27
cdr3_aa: CASSPLMATGGYGYTF

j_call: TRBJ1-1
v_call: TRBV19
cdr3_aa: CASAGQTNTEAFF

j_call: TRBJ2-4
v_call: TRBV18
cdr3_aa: CASSPSGQLAKNIQYF

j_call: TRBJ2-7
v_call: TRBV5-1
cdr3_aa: CASSPLELPTYEQYF

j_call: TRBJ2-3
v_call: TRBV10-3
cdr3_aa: CAISYIAGGPDTQYF

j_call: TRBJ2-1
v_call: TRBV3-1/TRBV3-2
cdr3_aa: CASSLAGGSYNEQFF

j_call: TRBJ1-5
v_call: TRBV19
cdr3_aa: CASSIERGTQPQHF

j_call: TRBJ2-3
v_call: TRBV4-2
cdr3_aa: CASSQGGTDSARGTDTQYF

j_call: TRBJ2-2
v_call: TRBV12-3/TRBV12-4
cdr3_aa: CASSFGYTGELFF

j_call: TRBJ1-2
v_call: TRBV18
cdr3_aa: CASSHASGEGYGYTF

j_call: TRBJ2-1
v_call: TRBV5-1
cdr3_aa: CASSLYGTGSSYNEQFF

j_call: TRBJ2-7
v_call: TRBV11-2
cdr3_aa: CASSSWGEEQYF

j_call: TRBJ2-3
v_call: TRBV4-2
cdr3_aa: CASSQDQRGYTDTQYF

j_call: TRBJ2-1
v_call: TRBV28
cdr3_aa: CASSLFVAGLAGKQFF

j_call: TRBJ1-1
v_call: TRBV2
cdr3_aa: CASTKQENTEAFF

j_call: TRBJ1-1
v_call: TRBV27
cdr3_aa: CASSFGGNTEAFF

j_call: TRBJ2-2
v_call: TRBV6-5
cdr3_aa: CASSYQRTGELFF

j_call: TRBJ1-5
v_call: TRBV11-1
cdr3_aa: CASSPTTNQPQHF

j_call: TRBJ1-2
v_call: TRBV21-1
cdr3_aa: CASSKASAGTGGKDGYTF

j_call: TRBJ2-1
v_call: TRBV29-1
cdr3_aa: CSGRTSGGAYNEQFF

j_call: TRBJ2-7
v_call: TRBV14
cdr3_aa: CASSQVVQPYEQYF

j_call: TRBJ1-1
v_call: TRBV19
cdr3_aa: CASKKTGGARDTEAFF

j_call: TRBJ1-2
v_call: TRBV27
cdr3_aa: CASSYQGANYGYTF

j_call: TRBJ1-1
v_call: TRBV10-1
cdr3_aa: CASSVDRGFEAFF

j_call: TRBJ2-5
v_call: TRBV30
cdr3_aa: CAWNHREETQYF

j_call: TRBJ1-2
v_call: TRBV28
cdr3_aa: CASRGATYGYTF

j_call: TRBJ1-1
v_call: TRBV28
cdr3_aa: CASSLAGARTEAFF

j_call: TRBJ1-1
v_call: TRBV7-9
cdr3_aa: CASSLQQRVDGTEAFF

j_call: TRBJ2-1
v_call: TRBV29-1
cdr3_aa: CSVEDGTSYRNEQFF

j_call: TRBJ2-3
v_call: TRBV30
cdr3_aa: CAWSELGRHNTDTQYF

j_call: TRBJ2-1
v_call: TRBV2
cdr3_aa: CASTRAGGTYNEQFF

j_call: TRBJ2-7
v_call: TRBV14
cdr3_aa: CASSLDRGGYEQYF

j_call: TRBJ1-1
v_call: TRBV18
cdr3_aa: CASSPSQQNTEAFF

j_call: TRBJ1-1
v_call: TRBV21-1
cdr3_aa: CASSILTVGCNIVGTDTEAFF

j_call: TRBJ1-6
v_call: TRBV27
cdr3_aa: CASRPPGRVDSPLHF

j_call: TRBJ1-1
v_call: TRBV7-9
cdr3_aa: CASSLVTGPNTEAFF

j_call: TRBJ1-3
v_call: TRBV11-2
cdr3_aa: CASSLDGNTIYF

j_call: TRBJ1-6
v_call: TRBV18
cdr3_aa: CASSPRDTDSPLHF

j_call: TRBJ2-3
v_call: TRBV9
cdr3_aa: CASSAGTSGGAVTQYF

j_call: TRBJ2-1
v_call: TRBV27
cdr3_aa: CASRGGDRGINEQFF

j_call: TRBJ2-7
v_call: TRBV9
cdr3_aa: CASSVDGTKVEQYF

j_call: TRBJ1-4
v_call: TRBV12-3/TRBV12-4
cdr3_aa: CASSLAGVEKLFF

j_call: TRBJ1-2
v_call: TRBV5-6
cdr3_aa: CASSLVDRGTYGYTF

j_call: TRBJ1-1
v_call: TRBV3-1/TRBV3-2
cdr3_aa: CASGDRGRSEAFF

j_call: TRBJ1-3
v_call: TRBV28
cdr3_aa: CASSFRGGNTIYF

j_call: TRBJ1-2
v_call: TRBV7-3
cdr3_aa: CASSFPAPARAFTYGYTF